This is a list of T cell receptor beta chains from one sample in a study of technical replicates of blood from a handful of donors. Assay: immunoSEQ multiplex PCR; the TCRdb copy retains only in-frame clones and omits some. The repertoire includes about 53,000 clones, 86% of them detected once, and 5.6% sits in the top ten. The sequencing sample was made of PBMCs. These receptors were obtained from a human donor in good health. Some clones in this sample may be carry-over from other donors' samples. Each CDR3 is given with its conserved first and last residue. A D gene is named only where the DNA matches it firmly. Size is stated for part of the rows, as once, few or many counts, or as a class when the clone is expanded.

j_gene,d_gene,v_gene,abundance,CDR3aa,CDR3nt
TRBJ1-1,TRBD1,TRBV4-1,once,CASSQETQGDFTEAFF,TGCGCCAGCAGCCAGGAGACACAGGGGGATTTCACTGAAGCTTTCTTT
TRBJ1-2,TRBD1,TRBV5-6,few,CASSEDRFGYTF,TGTGCCAGCAGCGAGGACAGGTTCGGCTACACCTTC
TRBJ2-5,TRBD2,TRBV7-2,NA,CASSGGLAGQETQYF,TGTGCCAGCAGCGGCGGACTAGCGGGCCAAGAGACCCAGTACTTC
TRBJ2-7,NA,TRBV2,NA,CASREVGGRIDEQYF,TGTGCCAGCAGGGAAGTCGGGGGGCGCATCGACGAGCAGTACTTC
TRBJ1-1,TRBD1,TRBV6-1,NA,CASSHRGQDTEAFF,TGTGCCAGCAGCCACAGGGGGCAAGACACTGAAGCTTTCTTT
TRBJ2-7,TRBD2,TRBV6-5,NA,CASSRLAGEMYEQYF,TGTGCCAGCAGTCGACTAGCGGGAGAAATGTACGAGCAGTACTTC
TRBJ2-6,NA,TRBV7-2,NA,CASSLGGPGANVLTF,TGTGCCAGCAGCTTAGGGGGCCCTGGGGCCAACGTCCTGACTTTC
TRBJ2-7,NA,TRBV6-5,NA,CASSYSNGRGEQYF,TGTGCCAGCAGTTACTCGAACGGGAGAGGCGAGCAGTACTTC
TRBJ2-7,TRBD1,TRBV11-2,NA,CASSLDRQDRGLEEQYF,TGTGCCAGCAGCTTAGATCGCCAGGACAGGGGTTTGGAAGAGCAGTACTTC
TRBJ2-3,TRBD2,TRBV5-1,NA,CASSLLAGGTPDTQYF,TGCGCCAGCAGCTTGTTAGCGGGGGGTACCCCAGATACGCAGTATTTT
TRBJ2-3,TRBD2,TRBV5-1,NA,CASSLQPSAGTDTQYF,TGCGCCAGCAGCTTGCAACCCTCAGCGGGAACAGATACGCAGTATTTT
TRBJ1-5,NA,TRBV9,NA,CASSVSSSGNQPQHF,TGTGCCAGCAGCGTTAGTTCTTCGGGGAATCAGCCCCAGCATTTT
TRBJ2-5,TRBD2,TRBV19,NA,CASSIGTSRNQETQYF,TGTGCCAGTAGTATAGGGACTAGCCGTAACCAAGAGACCCAGTACTTC
TRBJ1-5,NA,TRBV10-3,NA,CAINSGEHF,TGTGCCATCAACTCAGGGGAACATTTT
TRBJ2-7,TRBD2,TRBV7-9,NA,CASSPPLAGVYEQYF,TGTGCCAGCAGCCCCCCCCTAGCGGGGGTCTACGAGCAGTACTTC
TRBJ1-2,NA,TRBV19,NA,CATLKEAGYTF,TGTGCCACCCTCAAGGAGGCTGGCTACACCTTC
TRBJ1-2,TRBD1,TRBV7-9,NA,CASSRTGANYGYTF,TGTGCCAGCAGTAGGACAGGGGCCAACTATGGCTACACCTTC
TRBJ1-1,NA,TRBV4-3,NA,CASSQGLGALGTEAFF,TGCGCCAGCAGCCAAGGATTGGGGGCCCTAGGGACTGAAGCTTTCTTT
TRBJ2-7,NA,TRBV2,NA,CASLQGGEQYF,TGTGCCAGCCTACAGGGCGGCGAGCAGTACTTC
TRBJ1-1,TRBD1,TRBV19,NA,CATYRQGWYTEAFF,TGTGCCACCTACCGACAGGGATGGTACACTGAAGCTTTCTTT
TRBJ1-5,TRBD1,TRBV30,NA,CAWSVGQGVQPQHF,TGTGCCTGGAGTGTAGGCCAGGGGGTTCAGCCCCAGCATTTT
TRBJ2-2,TRBD2,TRBV7-9,NA,CASSTSAGVKSGELFF,TGTGCCAGCAGCACTAGTGCGGGGGTAAAGTCCGGGGAGCTGTTTTTT
TRBJ1-6,NA,TRBV27,NA,CASSVRWGHGSPLHF,TGTGCCAGCAGCGTCCGATGGGGCCATGGTTCACCCCTCCACTTT
TRBJ1-1,NA,TRBV6-5,NA,CASSYSGGVHTEAFF,TGTGCCAGCAGTTACTCCGGGGGGGTTCACACTGAAGCTTTCTTT
TRBJ2-3,TRBD1,TRBV19,NA,CASSKQGDTQYF,TGTGCCAGTAGTAAACAGGGGGATACGCAGTATTTT
TRBJ2-4,TRBD1,TRBV4-3,NA,CASSQDLGTGIAKNIQYF,TGCGCCAGCAGCCAAGATCTCGGGACAGGGATAGCCAAAAACATTCAGTACTTC
TRBJ2-5,NA,TRBV6-1,once,CASSEGGAGETQYF,TGTGCCAGCAGTGAAGGGGGCGCTGGGGAGACCCAGTACTTC
TRBJ2-3,TRBD2,TRBV4-2,NA,CASSQDSSGRVTDTQYF,TGTGCCAGCAGCCAAGATTCTAGCGGGAGGGTCACAGATACGCAGTATTTT
TRBJ1-2,TRBD1,TRBV27,NA,CASRQGQGYGYTF,TGTGCCAGCAGACAGGGACAGGGCTATGGCTACACCTTC
TRBJ2-1,NA,TRBV7-2,NA,CASSPGDISYNEQFF,TGTGCCAGCAGCCCCGGCGACATTTCCTACAATGAGCAGTTCTTC
TRBJ2-1,TRBD2,TRBV6-5,NA,CASREREKHEQFF,TGTGCCAGCAGGGAGCGGGAGAAGCATGAGCAGTTCTTC
TRBJ2-2,NA,TRBV5-6,few,CASSLRLNTGELFF,TGTGCCAGCAGCCTCAGGTTGAACACCGGGGAGCTGTTTTTT
TRBJ2-2,NA,TRBV7-6,NA,CASSSGLPGTGELFF,TGTGCCAGCAGCTCGGGACTCCCGGGCACCGGGGAGCTGTTTTTT
TRBJ1-1,TRBD1,TRBV7-2,NA,CASSLETGRNTEAFF,TGTGCCAGCAGCTTGGAGACAGGGAGGAACACTGAAGCTTTCTTT
TRBJ2-5,NA,TRBV7-2,NA,CASSSGGGKTQYF,TGTGCCAGCAGCTCGGGGGGCGGAAAGACCCAGTACTTC
TRBJ1-6,NA,TRBV4-3,NA,CASSQVWQGVANSPLHF,TGCGCCAGCAGCCAAGTGTGGCAGGGTGTTGCCAATTCACCCCTCCACTTT
TRBJ1-2,TRBD1,TRBV7-9,NA,CASSFLGTGGLDNYGYTF,TGTGCCAGCAGCTTCCTCGGGACAGGGGGCTTAGACAACTATGGCTACACCTTC
TRBJ1-2,NA,TRBV9,few,CASSVGLGANYGYTF,TGTGCCAGCAGCGTAGGTCTGGGGGCAAACTATGGCTACACCTTC
TRBJ1-4,NA,TRBV21-1,NA,CASSVSEKEGRTNEKLFF,TGTGCCAGCAGCGTCAGCGAGAAGGAGGGCCGAACTAATGAAAAACTGTTTTTT
TRBJ1-1,NA,TRBV5-1,NA,CASSLEVGLNTEAFF,TGCGCCAGCAGCTTGGAGGTTGGGCTTAACACTGAAGCTTTCTTT
TRBJ1-3,NA,TRBV5-1,NA,CASSGASSGNTIYF,TGCGCCAGCAGCGGAGCTTCCTCTGGAAACACCATATATTTT